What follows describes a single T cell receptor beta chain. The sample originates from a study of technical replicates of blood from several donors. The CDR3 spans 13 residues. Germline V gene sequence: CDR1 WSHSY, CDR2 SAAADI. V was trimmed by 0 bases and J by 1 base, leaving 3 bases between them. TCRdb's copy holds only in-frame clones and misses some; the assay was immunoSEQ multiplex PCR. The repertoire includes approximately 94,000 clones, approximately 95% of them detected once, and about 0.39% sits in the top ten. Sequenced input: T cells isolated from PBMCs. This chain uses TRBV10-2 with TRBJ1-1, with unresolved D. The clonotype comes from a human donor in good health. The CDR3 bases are TGCGCCAGCAGTGAGTCTCGGAACACTGAAGCTTTCTTT. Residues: CASSESRNTEAFF.